The present entry profiles one T cell receptor (beta chain) with its context. The length of the CDR3 is 17 residues. V lost 2 bases and J 0 bases, leaving 11 bases between the germline ends. Germline lookup yields CDR1 KGHSH and CDR2 LQKENI. Assay: immunoSEQ multiplex PCR; the TCRdb copy retains only in-frame clones and omits some. The sample includes roughly 150,000 clones, 80% to 90% of them seen just once. This sample is drawn from a study of T cell responses to AZD1222 COVID-19 vaccine. The rearrangement uses TRBV18 and TRBJ2-6; D is unresolved. The sequencing here drew on peripheral blood, taken on day 0 of AZD1222 vaccination. The source is an adult in good health. The CDR3 sequence is CASSPVGTLSGANVLTF. The CDR3 DNA reads as TGTGCCAGCTCACCAGTTGGAACGCTCTCTGGGGCCAACGTCCTGACTTTC.